These T cell receptor beta chains were read from a single sample in a study of blood T cell repertoires in COVID-19. Libraries were prepared by immunoSEQ multiplex PCR; TCRdb keeps only in-frame clonotypes and omits some of them. This table holds about 160,000 clones, more than 60% found once. Source material: peripheral blood. The receptor set was obtained from a man aged 60-69 years with acute or convalescent COVID-19. Both conserved end residues are part of each CDR3. Fields, in order: CDR3 length, V gene, J gene, clone size, D gene, CDR3 protein, CDR3 DNA. D genes are given only for firm matches. Clone sizes are given selectively: once, few, many, or a class where the clone is expanded.

14,TRBV3-1/TRBV3-2,TRBJ1-2,-,-,CASSQGSGEAGYTF,TGTGCCAGCAGCCAAGGGTCCGGAGAGGCTGGCTACACCTTC
14,TRBV19,TRBJ2-7,-,TRBD1,CASSILQGASEQYF,TGTGCCAGTAGTATCCTACAGGGGGCAAGCGAGCAGTACTTC
15,TRBV6-5,TRBJ2-5,-,TRBD2,CASSRLIAGQETQYF,TGTGCCAGCAGTCGCCTTATAGCGGGGCAAGAGACCCAGTACTTC
16,TRBV11-3,TRBJ2-1,-,TRBD1,CASSPTTGSSYNEQFF,TGTGCCAGCAGTCCGACGACAGGGAGCTCCTACAATGAGCAGTTCTTC
17,TRBV25-1,TRBJ2-2,once,TRBD1,CASSESVLRQGDGELFF,TGTGCCAGCAGTGAATCTGTTCTGAGACAGGGGGACGGGGAGCTGTTTTTT
13,TRBV4-2,TRBJ1-1,-,-,CASSREENTEAFF,TGTGCCAGCAGCCGGGAGGAGAACACTGAAGCTTTCTTT
13,TRBV5-6,TRBJ2-7,-,-,CASSLGLNYEQYF,TGTGCCAGCAGCTTGGGACTGAACTACGAGCAGTACTTC
13,TRBV10-3,TRBJ1-1,-,-,CAISVQGDTEAFF,TGTGCCATCAGTGTACAGGGAGATACTGAAGCTTTCTTT
13,TRBV6-6,TRBJ2-7,-,-,CASSSQGPYEQYF,TGTGCCAGCAGTTCGCAGGGCCCCTACGAGCAGTACTTC
15,TRBV4-1,TRBJ1-2,-,TRBD1,CASSQDKSTGRGYTF,TGCGCCAGCAGCCAAGATAAGTCGACAGGGAGAGGCTACACCTTC
15,TRBV3-1/TRBV3-2,TRBJ1-2,-,-,CASSQGNSGSYGYTF,TGTGCCAGCAGCCAAGGTAACAGTGGGAGCTATGGCTACACCTTC
16,TRBV29-1,TRBJ1-3,few,TRBD1,CSVEEVGRGLGNTIYF,TGCAGCGTTGAAGAAGTGGGCAGGGGGCTTGGAAACACCATATATTTT
15,TRBV4-2,TRBJ1-3,-,-,CASSQDRGSGNTIYF,TGTGCCAGCAGCCAAGACCGGGGATCTGGAAACACCATATATTTT
14,TRBV7-2,TRBJ2-6,-,-,CASNEVVGANVLTF,TGTGCCAGCAATGAGGTGGTTGGGGCCAACGTCCTGACTTTC
15,TRBV5-1,TRBJ2-5,-,TRBD1,CASSIPTGGQETQYF,TGCGCCAGCAGCATCCCGACAGGGGGGCAAGAGACCCAGTACTTC
15,TRBV30,TRBJ2-5,few,-,CAWRGGAGGQETQYF,TGTGCCTGGAGAGGGGGGGCAGGTGGCCAAGAGACCCAGTACTTC
16,TRBV5-6,TRBJ1-5,-,TRBD1,CASSLAGTGNNQPQHF,TGTGCCAGCAGCTTGGCCGGGACAGGGAACAATCAGCCCCAGCATTTT
14,TRBV5-1,TRBJ1-2,-,-,CASSLGQGRRGYTF,TGCGCCAGCAGCTTGGGGCAGGGGCGGCGTGGCTACACCTTC
14,TRBV24-1,TRBJ2-2,-,TRBD1,CATSGTANTGELFF,TGTGCCACCTCCGGGACAGCGAACACCGGGGAGCTGTTTTTT
14,TRBV19,TRBJ2-3,-,TRBD2,CASRIAGGTDTQYF,TGTGCCAGTAGAATAGCGGGGGGCACAGATACGCAGTATTTT
13,TRBV19,TRBJ1-5,-,-,CASTHREGQPQHF,TGTGCCAGTACCCACAGGGAAGGACAGCCCCAGCATTTT
15,TRBV5-1,TRBJ2-2,-,-,CASSFQGSGTGELFF,TGCGCCAGCAGCTTCCAGGGGAGTGGCACCGGGGAGCTGTTTTTT
13,TRBV18,TRBJ1-1,-,-,CASSPAVGGWAFF,TGTGCCAGCTCACCAGCGGTTGGAGGGTGGGCTTTCTTT
16,TRBV30,TRBJ2-1,-,TRBD1,CAWRGTGTGERNEQFF,TGTGCCTGGAGGGGGACCGGGACAGGGGAGCGGAATGAGCAGTTCTTC
15,TRBV15,TRBJ1-4,-,TRBD1,CATSKTGEVHEKLFF,TGTGCCACCAGCAAGACAGGGGAAGTTCATGAAAAACTGTTTTTT
11,TRBV30,TRBJ2-7,-,-,CAWSPGGEQYF,TGTGCCTGGAGCCCCGGGGGCGAGCAGTACTTC
14,TRBV29-1,TRBJ1-2,once,-,CSATGTPPNYGYTF,TGCAGCGCAACCGGGACACCACCTAACTATGGCTACACCTTC
15,TRBV19,TRBJ2-3,-,TRBD2,CASTPYASGTHRPYF,TGTGCCAGTACCCCCTACGCTAGCGGGACACATAGACCGTATTTT
19,TRBV5-1,TRBJ2-5,-,-,CASRQMGGAGPHSQETQYF,TGCGCCAGCAGACAGATGGGTGGGGCAGGACCTCATTCACAAGAGACCCAGTACTTC
15,TRBV19,TRBJ1-6,-,TRBD1,CASSTGQGRDSPLHF,TGTGCCAGTAGTACCGGACAGGGCAGGGATTCACCCCTCCACTTT
14,TRBV18,TRBJ2-7,-,-,CASSPPGQSYEQYF,TGTGCCAGCTCACCACCGGGACAAAGCTACGAGCAGTACTTC
16,TRBV6-1,TRBJ1-1,-,-,CASSGGREKGNTEAFF,TGTGCCAGCAGTGGTGGCAGGGAAAAGGGGAACACTGAAGCTTTCTTT
12,TRBV29-1,TRBJ1-2,-,-,CSAAQVNYGYTF,TGCAGCGCCGCTCAGGTTAACTATGGCTACACCTTC
14,TRBV6-5,TRBJ2-5,-,TRBD1,CASSPGQRGETQYF,TGTGCCAGCAGCCCGGGACAGCGTGGGGAGACCCAGTACTTC
13,TRBV27,TRBJ1-2,once,-,CASSIDYRGGYTF,TGTGCCAGCAGTATAGATTACCGCGGTGGCTACACCTTC
18,TRBV18,TRBJ2-5,-,TRBD2,CASSPTASGVHPGETQYF,TGTGCCAGCTCACCAACCGCTAGCGGGGTACATCCTGGAGAGACCCAGTACTTC
17,TRBV19,TRBJ1-5,-,-,CASTGMGRSNGNQPQHF,TGTGCCAGTACAGGGATGGGCAGATCCAATGGCAATCAGCCCCAGCATTTT
16,TRBV4-2,TRBJ1-2,-,-,CASSQEPRTFNYGYTF,TGTGCCAGCAGCCAAGAACCCCGGACATTTAACTATGGCTACACCTTC
16,TRBV12-5,TRBJ1-1,-,TRBD1,CASGLVLGRGSTEAFF,TGTGCTAGTGGTTTGGTATTAGGCAGGGGGAGCACTGAAGCTTTCTTT
16,TRBV28,TRBJ1-3,-,TRBD1,CASSLYRTGGGNTIYF,TGTGCCAGCAGTTTATACCGGACAGGGGGTGGAAACACCATATATTTT
15,TRBV4-3,TRBJ2-1,once,-,CASSQSARDYNEQFF,TGCGCCAGCAGCCAATCCGCCCGGGACTACAATGAGCAGTTCTTC